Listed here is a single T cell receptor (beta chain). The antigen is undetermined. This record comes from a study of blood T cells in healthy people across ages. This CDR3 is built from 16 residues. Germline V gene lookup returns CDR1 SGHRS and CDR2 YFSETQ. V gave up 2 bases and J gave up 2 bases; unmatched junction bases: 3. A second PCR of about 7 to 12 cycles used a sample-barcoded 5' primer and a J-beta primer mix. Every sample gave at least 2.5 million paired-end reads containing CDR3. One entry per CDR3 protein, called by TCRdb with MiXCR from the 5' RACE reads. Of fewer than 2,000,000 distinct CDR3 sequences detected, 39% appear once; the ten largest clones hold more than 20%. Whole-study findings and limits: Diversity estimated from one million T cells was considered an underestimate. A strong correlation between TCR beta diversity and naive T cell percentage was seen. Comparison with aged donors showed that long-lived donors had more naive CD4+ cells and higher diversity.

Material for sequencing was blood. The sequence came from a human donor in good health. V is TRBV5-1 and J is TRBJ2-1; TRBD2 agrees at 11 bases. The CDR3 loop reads CASSLRLAGPYNEQFF. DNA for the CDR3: TGCGCCAGCAGCTTAAGACTAGCGGGGCCCTACAATGAGCAGTTCTTC.